One and the same sample provided the 12 T cell receptor beta chains below, sequenced in a study of cytomegalovirus exposure and HLA in healthy donors. Libraries were prepared by immunoSEQ multiplex PCR; TCRdb keeps only in-frame clonotypes and omits some of them. Among 130,000 to 150,000 clones listed, just under 85% were seen once. The sample taken for sequencing was PBMCs. Receptor source: a woman between 25 and 40 years old in good health and CMV-seronegative.

V and J are TRBV7-9 and TRBJ2-5; D is undetermined. The germline V and J ends were trimmed by 1 base and 1 base, with 10 bases remaining between them. The CDR3 is made up of 15 amino acids. CDR1 and CDR2 (germline): SEHNR, FQNEAQ (reference sequence). The CDR3 bases are TGTGCCAGCAGCTTAGAGATGTCTATCCAAGAGACCCAGTACTTC. Amino acid sequence: CASSLEMSIQETQYF.

The chain links TRBV18 to TRBJ2-7, with D perhaps matching TRBD1 (5 bases). The CDR3 consists of 15 residues. Germline CDR1 KGHSH, CDR2 LQKENI. Trimming left V 2 bases short and J 3 bases short, with 14 bases between. The CDR3 DNA is TGTGCCAGCTCACCAGGCCAGGGTAAAATCTACGAGCAGTACTTC. Its translation is CASSPGQGKIYEQYF.

The V and J genes are TRBV27 and TRBJ2-5, with TRBD2 matching 14 bases. Germline trimming cut 5 bases from V and 1 base from J; bases unmatched to any gene: 15. CDR3 size: 20 residues. Per germline, CDR1 MNHEY and CDR2 SMNVEV (reference sequence). CDR3 coding DNA: TGTGCCAGCAGTCCACAACCGGGACTAGCGGGAGACCGATCCCAAGAGACCCAGTACTTC. Residues: CASSPQPGLAGDRSQETQYF.

The CDR3 here is CASSPDSLNYGYTF. The CDR3 DNA reads as TGCGCCAGCAGCCCGGACAGTCTTAACTATGGCTACACCTTC. This chain connects TRBV5-1 to TRBJ1-2; D possibly corresponds to TRBD1 (6 bases). Germline V gene lookup returns CDR1 SGHRS and CDR2 YFSETQ. The length of the CDR3 is 14 residues. V was shortened by 4 bases and J by 1 base, with 11 bases between the two germline ends.

The sample holds a few counts of this clone. This chain links TRBV7-2 with TRBJ2-7; tentative D call: TRBD1 (6 bases). The V end lost 6 bases, the J end lost 3 bases, and 15 bases lay between the germline ends. This CDR3 comprises 14 residues. Germline V gene data show CDR1 as SGHTA and CDR2 as FQGNSA. CDR3 region: CASRRDTVSYEQYF. CDR3 nucleotide sequence: TGTGCCAGCAGACGGGACACCGTGAGCTACGAGCAGTACTTC.

This chain links TRBV4-2 with TRBJ1-2, with D unresolved. Looked up from germline, CDR1 is LGHNA and CDR2 is YNFKEQ. V was clipped by 7 bases and J by 0 bases, with 12 bases between them. The CDR3 runs to 14 residues. This CDR3 is CASKDEGSNYGYTF. CDR3 coding DNA: TGTGCCAGCAAGGATGAGGGTTCTAACTATGGCTACACCTTC.

The rearrangement uses TRBV5-1 and TRBJ2-2; D may be TRBD1 (6 bases). Per the germline V gene, CDR1 is SGHRS and CDR2 is YFSETQ. V was trimmed by 2 bases and J by 3 bases, leaving 8 bases between them. CDR3 size: 14 residues. CDR3 protein: CASSFGQHTGELFF. CDR3 bases: TGCGCCAGCAGCTTTGGACAGCACACCGGGGAGCTGTTTTTT.

The chain couples TRBV27 to TRBJ1-2; 10 bases line up with TRBD1. Trimming cost V 3 bases and J 4 bases; bases outside gene matches: 5. From germline, CDR1 is MNHEY and CDR2 SMNVEV (reference sequence). The CDR3 is made up of 15 amino acids. The CDR3 coding sequence is TGTGCCAGCAGTTTGGGGACAGGGGCTGCCTATGGCTACACCTTC. It specifies CASSLGTGAAYGYTF.

The rearrangement links TRBV6-1 to TRBJ2-3; possibly TRBD1 for D (6 bases). The CDR3 covers 15 residues. Germline values: CDR1 MNHNS, CDR2 SASEGT. V lost 2 bases, J lost 6 bases, and 15 bases lay in between. This chain's CDR3 is CASSELVQGRDTQYF. CDR3 nucleotide sequence: TGTGCCAGCAGTGAATTAGTGCAGGGGCGGGATACGCAGTATTTT.

This chain links TRBV27 with TRBJ1-5, with TRBD1 matching 8 bases. The CDR3 is 14 residues long. J gave up 11 bases and V 6 bases, and 12 bases lay outside the gene matches. Germline V gene data show CDR1 as MNHEY and CDR2 as SMNVEV (reference sequence). The CDR3 loop is CASSLTQGDGAQHF. The DNA for the CDR3 is TGTGCCAGCAGCCTCACACAGGGGGATGGGGCCCAGCATTTT.

V and J are TRBV5-1 and TRBJ1-2; 9 positions agree with TRBD1. The V and J ends lost 2 bases and 8 bases, in that order; junction bases with no gene match: 7. The CDR3 spans 14 residues. Germline CDR1 SGHRS, CDR2 YFSETQ. The CDR3, as DNA: TGCGCCAGCAGCTTCACAGGGGGCCTTGGCGGCTACACCTTC. Translated: CASSFTGGLGGYTF.

V gene TRBV28 combines with J gene TRBJ2-1; 7 bases fit TRBD2. The CDR3 sequence is 16 residues long. J was trimmed by 6 bases and V by 5 bases; bases with no gene match: 13. The germline V gene encodes CDR1 MDHEN and CDR2 SYDVKM. CDR3 in amino acids: CASSGGGSPGVNEQFF. For the CDR3, the DNA is TGTGCCAGCAGTGGGGGGGGGTCCCCCGGGGTCAATGAGCAGTTCTTC.